This is a list of T cell receptor beta chains from one sample in a study of technical replicates of blood from several donors. Only in-frame clones appear in the TCRdb table, and some are missing; sequencing was by immunoSEQ multiplex PCR. Here the sample spans some 87,000 clones, 93% being singletons. The sample comprised T cells isolated from PBMCs. The receptors derive from a human donor in good health. Both conserved end residues are part of each CDR3. The order of the fields is clone size, J gene, D gene, V gene, CDR3 protein, CDR3 DNA. The D gene is left open where the match is weak. Where a row states a size, it is once, few, many or the class of an expanded clone; other rows omit it.

NA TRBJ2-3 TRBD1 TRBV7-9 CASSLHGQDTDTQYF TGTGCCAGCAGCTTGCATGGACAGGACACAGATACGCAGTATTTT
NA TRBJ2-3 TRBD2 TRBV7-2 CASSLTSGSYTDTQYF TGTGCCAGCAGCTTAACTAGCGGGAGTTACACAGATACGCAGTATTTT
NA TRBJ1-4 NA TRBV19 CASHPLSTTNEKLFF TGTGCCAGCCACCCCTTGAGTACAACTAATGAAAAACTGTTTTTT
NA TRBJ2-7 TRBD2 TRBV7-9 CASSLKGLAGTSSYEQYF TGTGCCAGCAGCTTAAAGGGACTAGCGGGCACAAGCTCCTACGAGCAGTACTTC
NA TRBJ2-5 NA TRBV5-4 CASSLDAGLATQYF TGTGCCAGCAGCTTGGATGCGGGGTTAGCGACCCAGTACTTC
NA TRBJ2-3 TRBD2 TRBV5-4 CASSWGLAVLSTDTQYF TGTGCCAGCAGCTGGGGACTAGCGGTCCTTAGCACAGATACGCAGTATTTT
NA TRBJ2-3 NA TRBV7-9 CASSLGEGGTDTQYF TGTGCCAGCAGCTTAGGCGAGGGGGGCACAGATACGCAGTATTTT
NA TRBJ2-3 NA TRBV30 CAWDGPGGRTDTQYF TGTGCCTGGGATGGACCAGGGGGGAGAACAGATACGCAGTATTTT
NA TRBJ1-1 NA TRBV10-3 CAQTGQMNTEAFF TGTGCCCAAACAGGACAGATGAACACTGAAGCTTTCTTT
NA TRBJ2-3 TRBD2 TRBV2 CASRPLAGISTDTQYF TGTGCCAGCAGACCACTAGCGGGGATAAGCACAGATACGCAGTATTTT
NA TRBJ1-2 NA TRBV5-6 CASSLGGSNYGYTF TGTGCCAGCAGCTTGGGGGGCTCTAACTATGGCTACACCTTC
NA TRBJ2-7 TRBD1 TRBV13 CASSALTGTGESYEQYF TGTGCCAGCAGCGCCCTAACCGGGACAGGGGAGTCCTACGAGCAGTACTTC
NA TRBJ1-1 NA TRBV29-1 CSIKQGTNTEAFF TGCAGCATTAAACAGGGAACGAACACTGAAGCTTTCTTT
NA TRBJ2-7 NA TRBV7-9 CASSINQGPGGEQYF TGTGCCAGCAGCATAAATCAGGGGCCTGGCGGCGAGCAGTACTTC
NA TRBJ2-3 TRBD2 TRBV6-5 CASSLAGGGTDTQYF TGTGCCAGCAGTTTAGCGGGAGGAGGGACAGATACGCAGTATTTT
NA TRBJ1-2 NA TRBV13 CASSAPGHGYTF TGTGCCAGCAGCGCGCCAGGGCATGGCTACACCTTC
NA TRBJ2-1 NA TRBV7-8 CASSLLGNYNEQFF TGTGCCAGCAGCTTATTGGGCAACTACAATGAGCAGTTCTTC
NA TRBJ2-5 TRBD1 TRBV13 CASSLKRQGLRETQYF TGTGCCAGCAGCTTAAAAAGACAGGGTCTGCGGGAGACCCAGTACTTC
NA TRBJ2-1 NA TRBV11-3 CASSHSPRADEQFF TGTGCCAGCAGCCATAGTCCCAGGGCCGATGAGCAGTTCTTC
NA TRBJ1-5 NA TRBV7-2 CASSLEGGHQPQHF TGTGCCAGCAGCTTAGAGGGGGGGCATCAGCCCCAGCATTTT
once TRBJ1-1 NA TRBV9 CASSVTGGDTEAFF TGTGCCAGCAGCGTAACGGGAGGCGACACTGAAGCTTTCTTT
NA TRBJ2-7 TRBD2 TRBV4-1 CASSQSGLAGGNNEQYF TGCGCCAGCAGCCAAAGCGGGCTAGCGGGAGGCAACAACGAGCAGTACTTC
NA TRBJ2-2 NA TRBV19 CAVRVGWNTGELFF TGTGCCGTCAGGGTGGGGTGGAACACCGGGGAGCTGTTTTTT
NA TRBJ2-1 NA TRBV5-4 CASSLPYNEQFF TGTGCCAGCAGCTTGCCATACAATGAGCAGTTCTTC
NA TRBJ1-1 TRBD1 TRBV7-2 CASSLSGTGLVNTEAFF TGTGCCAGCAGCCTCTCCGGGACAGGGCTCGTGAACACTGAAGCTTTCTTT
NA TRBJ2-7 NA TRBV5-4 CASSQSGLGIGEQYF TGTGCCAGCAGCCAATCGGGACTCGGTATTGGCGAGCAGTACTTC
NA TRBJ2-3 NA TRBV2 CASNTGVGDTQYF TGTGCCAGCAACACGGGAGTGGGAGATACGCAGTATTTT
NA TRBJ1-3 NA TRBV7-2 CASSLEVPAGNTIYF TGTGCCAGCAGCTTAGAAGTTCCGGCTGGAAACACCATATATTTT
NA TRBJ2-3 NA TRBV15 CATSRLLAPSTDTQYF TGTGCCACCAGCAGGCTCCTAGCGCCTAGCACAGATACGCAGTATTTT
NA TRBJ2-7 TRBD2 TRBV2 CASSERLALIYEQYF TGTGCCAGCAGTGAGCGACTAGCCCTAATCTACGAGCAGTACTTC
NA TRBJ2-1 NA TRBV29-1 CSVGLHNEQFF TGCAGCGTTGGGCTTCACAATGAGCAGTTCTTC
NA TRBJ1-1 NA TRBV5-6 CASSLQGPHTEAFF TGTGCCAGCAGCTTGCAGGGTCCGCACACTGAAGCTTTCTTT
few TRBJ2-7 TRBD1 TRBV11-3 CASSYRAGTGVYEQYF TGTGCCAGCAGTTATCGCGCCGGGACAGGGGTCTACGAGCAGTACTTC
once TRBJ1-3 NA TRBV11-2 CASSLAGFGNTIYF TGTGCCAGCAGCTTAGCCGGGTTCGGAAACACCATATATTTT
NA TRBJ2-7 TRBD1 TRBV5-1 CASSRGDRTSYEQYF TGCGCCAGCAGCAGGGGGGACAGGACATCCTACGAGCAGTACTTC
NA TRBJ1-1 TRBD1 TRBV5-1 CASSTETGLAFF TGCGCCAGCAGTACGGAGACAGGGTTGGCTTTCTTT
NA TRBJ2-7 NA TRBV5-1 CASSLGLDEQYF TGCGCCAGCAGCTTGGGGCTAGACGAGCAGTACTTC